A selection of T cell receptor beta chains follows, all from one sample in a study of cytomegalovirus exposure and HLA in healthy donors. The repertoire was sequenced with immunoSEQ multiplex PCR; TCRdb's copy has only in-frame clones and lacks some. The sample has some 150,000 clones, approximately 80% seen once. Source material: PBMCs. The receptors stem from a woman in her forties in good health and CMV-seronegative. The CDR3 runs from the conserved cysteine through the conserved F or W. A D gene is named only where the DNA matches it firmly. Clone size appears in some rows only: once, few, many, or a class for an expanded clone.

V	size	length	J	D	CDR3	DNA
TRBV7-9	-	14	TRBJ1-4	-	CASSLNGGGEKLFF	TGTGCCAGCAGCTTGAATGGGGGAGGTGAAAAACTGTTTTTT
TRBV4-1	-	17	TRBJ1-1	-	CASSQGPPRGMNTEAFF	TGCGCCAGCAGCCAAGGCCCCCCAAGAGGGATGAACACTGAAGCTTTCTTT
TRBV27	-	17	TRBJ1-3	-	CASSFARPGTSGNTIYF	TGTGCCAGCAGTTTCGCTAGACCCGGGACATCTGGAAACACCATATATTTT
TRBV6-4	-	11	TRBJ2-3	-	CASSRGDTQYF	TGTGCCAGCAGCAGAGGAGATACGCAGTATTTT
TRBV19	-	18	TRBJ1-4	-	CASSTRTDKTATNEKLFF	TGTGCCAGTAGTACCCGGACAGACAAGACCGCAACTAATGAAAAACTGTTTTTT
TRBV7-9	-	13	TRBJ1-2	TRBD1	CASSSGRGLGYTF	TGTGCCAGCAGCTCTGGCAGGGGGCTTGGCTACACCTTC
TRBV7-2	-	16	TRBJ1-2	TRBD1	CASSLLPPGQGSGYTF	TGTGCCAGCAGCTTACTTCCCCCGGGACAGGGGAGTGGCTACACCTTC
TRBV23-1	-	19	TRBJ1-5	TRBD1	CASSQPGRDSVYSNQPQHF	TGCGCCAGCAGTCAACCTGGCCGGGACAGTGTGTATAGCAATCAGCCCCAGCATTTT
TRBV29-1	-	13	TRBJ2-3	TRBD1	CSVGQGRTDTQYF	TGCAGCGTGGGACAGGGGCGCACAGATACGCAGTATTTT
TRBV7-2	-	17	TRBJ2-7	-	CASSSTSTGGQSYEQYF	TGTGCCAGCAGCTCTACCTCCACCGGGGGGCAATCCTACGAGCAGTACTTC
TRBV5-4	few	15	TRBJ2-7	TRBD2	CASSSTSGGPYEQYF	TGTGCCAGCAGCTCGACTAGCGGGGGTCCCTACGAGCAGTACTTC
TRBV5-6	-	11	TRBJ2-7	-	CASSINYEQYF	TGTGCCAGCAGCATCAATTACGAGCAGTACTTC
TRBV6-5	-	16	TRBJ1-6	TRBD1	CASSYAGGTGGSPLHF	TGTGCCAGCAGTTACGCAGGTGGGACAGGGGGTTCACCCCTCCACTTT
TRBV7-9	-	15	TRBJ2-7	TRBD2	CASSLVVAGAYEQYF	TGTGCCAGCAGCTTGGTAGTAGCGGGGGCCTACGAGCAGTACTTC
TRBV27	-	15	TRBJ2-3	-	CASRGRTESTDTQYF	TGTGCCAGCAGGGGGCGGACAGAGAGCACAGATACGCAGTATTTT
TRBV6-1	-	14	TRBJ2-3	TRBD1	CASTLGQGGDTQYF	TGTGCCAGCACCCTAGGACAGGGAGGAGATACGCAGTATTTT
TRBV5-1	-	15	TRBJ1-3	TRBD1	CASSIGQGVGNTIYF	TGCGCCAGTAGCATTGGACAGGGGGTTGGAAACACCATATATTTT
TRBV7-2	-	14	TRBJ2-7	TRBD2	CASSRTSGGYEQYF	TGTGCCAGCAGTCGGACTAGCGGGGGCTACGAGCAGTACTTC
TRBV27	-	13	TRBJ2-3	-	CASSHGSTDTQYF	TGTGCCAGCAGTCATGGCAGCACAGATACGCAGTATTTT
TRBV5-4	-	17	TRBJ1-2	-	CASSLGLLLQGLYGYTF	TGTGCCAGCAGCTTGGGATTATTGCTACAGGGTCTCTATGGCTACACCTTC
TRBV5-4	-	15	TRBJ1-6	-	CASSRDNSYNSPLHF	TGTGCCAGCAGTAGGGACAACTCCTATAATTCACCCCTCCACTTT
TRBV2	once	15	TRBJ2-1	TRBD2	CASSVSGGPYNEQFF	TGTGCCAGCAGCGTTAGCGGGGGCCCCTACAATGAGCAGTTCTTC
TRBV6-5	-	15	TRBJ2-7	TRBD2	CASSYSWTSRDEQYF	TGTGCCAGCAGTTACTCATGGACTAGCCGTGACGAGCAGTACTTC
TRBV30	-	13	TRBJ2-7	-	CAWSRGLVYEQYF	TGTGCCTGGAGTCGAGGACTTGTCTACGAGCAGTACTTC
TRBV6-1	-	14	TRBJ1-2	-	CASSEGRGPYGYTF	TGTGCCAGCAGTGAGGGCAGGGGACCCTATGGCTACACCTTC
TRBV4-2	-	17	TRBJ1-1	TRBD1	CASSQGGTGMSNTEAFF	TGTGCCAGCAGCCAAGGGGGGACAGGGATGTCGAACACTGAAGCTTTCTTT
TRBV27	-	16	TRBJ2-7	TRBD2	CASSLGTGGGAYEQYF	TGTGCCAGCAGTTTAGGCACAGGCGGGGGGGCATACGAGCAGTACTTC
TRBV5-1	-	14	TRBJ2-6	-	CASSRDTGANVLTF	TGCGCCAGCAGCCGGGACACTGGGGCCAACGTCCTGACTTTC
TRBV5-1	-	13	TRBJ1-2	TRBD1	CASSSQGPGGYTF	TGCGCCAGCAGCTCACAGGGGCCAGGTGGCTACACCTTC
TRBV6-6	-	15	TRBJ2-3	-	CASSSPRALTDTQYF	TGTGCCAGCAGTTCCCCGCGGGCCCTCACAGATACGCAGTATTTT
TRBV19	-	16	TRBJ1-6	TRBD1	CASSAGQGVYISPLHF	TGTGCCAGTAGTGCTGGACAGGGGGTGTATATTTCACCCCTCCACTTT
TRBV5-1	-	17	TRBJ2-7	TRBD2	CASSSGTRGVSENEQYF	TGCGCCAGCAGCAGCGGGACTCGCGGGGTCTCGGAGAACGAGCAGTACTTC
TRBV13	-	12	TRBJ2-1	-	CASSSQGNEQFF	TGTGCCAGCAGCTCCCAGGGAAATGAGCAGTTCTTC
TRBV10-3	-	15	TRBJ1-2	-	CAISEASGDLYGYTF	TGTGCCATCAGTGAGGCGTCAGGGGACCTCTATGGCTACACCTTC
TRBV7-9	-	14	TRBJ1-2	-	CASSFYGYEEGYTF	TGTGCCAGCAGTTTTTATGGCTATGAGGAAGGCTACACCTTC
TRBV7-9	few	11	TRBJ1-2	-	CASSIFYGYTF	TGTGCCAGCAGCATTTTCTACGGCTACACCTTC
TRBV2	-	13	TRBJ1-2	TRBD1	CASKKQGAHGYTF	TGTGCCAGCAAAAAACAGGGGGCTCATGGCTACACCTTC
TRBV10-3	-	14	TRBJ1-1	-	CAISFDRLNTEAFF	TGTGCCATCAGCTTTGACAGATTGAACACTGAAGCTTTCTTT
TRBV5-1	-	16	TRBJ1-4	TRBD1	CASSLTRDRGNEKLFF	TGCGCCAGCAGCCTGACTCGGGACAGGGGGAATGAAAAACTGTTTTTT
TRBV6-5	-	11	TRBJ2-7	-	CASSRGYEQYF	TGTGCCAGCAGCCGGGGCTACGAGCAGTACTTC
TRBV2	-	15	TRBJ2-7	TRBD1	CASSPRGQGDSEQYF	TGTGCCAGCAGCCCCAGGGGACAGGGCGACAGCGAGCAGTACTTC
TRBV4-2	once	14	TRBJ1-1	TRBD1	CASSQDRGLTEAFF	TGTGCCAGCAGCCAGGACAGGGGGCTTACTGAAGCTTTCTTT
TRBV5-1	-	14	TRBJ1-1	-	CASSLQGMNTEAFF	TGCGCCAGCAGCTTACAGGGAATGAACACTGAAGCTTTCTTT
TRBV30	once	13	TRBJ1-6	-	CAWSEGFYSPLHF	TGTGCCTGGAGCGAGGGATTCTACTCACCCCTCCACTTT
TRBV29-1	-	17	TRBJ1-2	TRBD1	CSVEDLAGGKVNYGYTF	TGCAGCGTTGAAGATCTAGCAGGGGGGAAGGTCAACTATGGCTACACCTTC
TRBV27	-	20	TRBJ1-2	TRBD1	CASSLLSYGDRGFVVRGYTF	TGTGCCAGCAGTTTATTGTCGTATGGGGACAGGGGGTTCGTGGTTCGTGGCTACACCTTC
TRBV19	-	20	TRBJ2-4	TRBD2	CASSIWSSGGPPLAKNIQYF	TGTGCCAGTAGTATTTGGTCTAGCGGGGGGCCTCCTTTAGCCAAAAACATTCAGTACTTC
TRBV29-1	-	13	TRBJ2-1	-	CSVDQGGVNEQFF	TGCAGCGTTGACCAGGGGGGAGTTAATGAGCAGTTCTTC
TRBV29-1	-	17	TRBJ1-1	-	CSVEVAGKTGIGTEAFF	TGCAGCGTTGAAGTAGCAGGGAAAACAGGGATAGGCACTGAAGCTTTCTTT